The entry below gives a single T cell receptor beta chain sequence along with its context. The sample comes from a study of blood T cell repertoires in COVID-19. Background on the study: COVID-19 samples from acute and convalescent phases originated in the United States, Italy and Spain. Sources were T cells, B-cell-depleted T cells, or PBMCs; the material itself was cDNA or gDNA.

The germline V gene encodes CDR1 SEHNR and CDR2 FQNEAQ (reference sequence). The ends were cut back, 3 bases at V and 4 bases at J, with 6 bases in the middle. The CDR3 sequence is 13 residues long. Original processing notes: Scientists estimated how many nucleated cells there were by amplifying reference gene primers. The repertoire was sequenced with immunoSEQ multiplex PCR; TCRdb's copy has only in-frame clones and lacks some. V and J calls and clone size are as listed in that table; D and trimming were resolved from the DNA. The profile shows roughly 120,000 clones, approximately 85% of them singletons.

The TCR was taken from a woman over 75 with COVID-19, enrolled during active disease. V gene TRBV7-9 combines with J gene TRBJ2-2; tentatively, D is TRBD2 (6 bases). Sequenced material: peripheral blood. CDR3 residues: CASSFGSTGELFF. DNA of the CDR3: TGTGCCAGCAGCTTCGGGAGCACCGGGGAGCTGTTTTTT.